This T cell receptor beta chain was recorded in a study of post-analysis software for immune sequencing data. Across the study: The study covered relapsing-remitting, secondary progressive and progressive-relapsing courses of multiple sclerosis. Study results and caveats: In patients, TRBV5-6, TRBV5-1 and TRBV20-1 belonged to roughly five TRBV segments found more frequently than in controls. Patients with multiple sclerosis recorded significantly lower normalized Chao1 diversity than controls, the study found.

The authors incorporated unique molecular identifiers into the TCR beta cDNA libraries. Starting from approximately 0.95 to 9.8 million T cells, the study yielded about 540,000 cDNA molecules. TCRdb recomputed calls from the PCR reads with MiXCR, one row per CDR3 protein. The sample has hundreds of thousands of distinct CDR3 sequences, approximately 42% seen once. Note on this clonotype: Its antigen remains unknown.

Trimming left V 3 bases short and J 2 bases short, with 11 bases between. CDR3 length equals 15 residues. CDR1 KGHDR and CDR2 SFDVKD come from the germline V gene. Sequencing used blood. V gene TRBV24-1 combines with J gene TRBJ2-3, with D possibly being TRBD2 (5 bases). The source of this sequence is a girl aged 2 to 9 with multiple sclerosis. CDR3 loop: CATSDRERFTDTQYF. The CDR3 nucleotides read TGTGCCACCAGTGATAGGGAGCGCTTCACAGATACGCAGTATTTT.